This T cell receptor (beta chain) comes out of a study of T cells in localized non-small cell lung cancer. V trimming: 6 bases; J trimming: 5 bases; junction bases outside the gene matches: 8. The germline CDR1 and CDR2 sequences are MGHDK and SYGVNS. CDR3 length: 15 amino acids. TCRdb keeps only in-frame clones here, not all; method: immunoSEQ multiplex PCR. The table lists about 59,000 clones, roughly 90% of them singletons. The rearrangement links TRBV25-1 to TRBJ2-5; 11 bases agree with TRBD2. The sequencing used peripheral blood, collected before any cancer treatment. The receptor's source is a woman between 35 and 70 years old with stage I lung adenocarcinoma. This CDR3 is CASSTSGSSRETQYF. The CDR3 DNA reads TGTGCCAGCAGCACTAGCGGGAGTTCTAGGGAGACCCAGTACTTC. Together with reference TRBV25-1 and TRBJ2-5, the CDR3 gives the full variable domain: EADIYQTPRYLVIGTGKKITLECSQTMGHDKMYWYQQDPGMELHLIHYSYGVNSTEKGDLSSESTVSRIRTEHFPLTLESARPSHTSQYLCASSTSGSSRETQYFGPGTRLLVL.